The 20 T cell receptor beta chains reported below all come from one sample, sequenced in a study of immune characterization of retroperitoneal liposarcoma. TCRdb re-called the PCR reads with MiXCR, one entry per CDR3 protein. The sample has about 7,600 distinct CDR3 sequences; roughly two fifths are singletons. The sample was tumor tissue. Every receptor here comes from a male donor with retroperitoneal liposarcoma.

The V and J genes are TRBV27 and TRBJ2-5, with 7 bases aligning to TRBD2. This CDR3 contains 14 residues. Germline CDR1 is MNHEY and CDR2 is SMNVEV (reference sequence). Trimming cost V 7 bases and J 1 base; bases outside gene matches: 6. This CDR3 is CASTPSGVQETQYF. The CDR3 region has the DNA TGTGCCAGCACTCCTAGCGGAGTCCAAGAGACCCAGTACTTC.

The chain joins TRBV7-6 to TRBJ2-1, with 7 positions matching TRBD2. This CDR3 contains 12 residues. The junction had 5 bases not matched to a gene; V was cut back by 6 bases and J by 9 bases. Germline V gene data show CDR1 as SGHVS and CDR2 as FNYEAQ. The CDR3 protein is CASSGREVEQFF. The CDR3 DNA sequence: TGTGCCAGCAGTGGACGGGAGGTTGAGCAGTTCTTC.

This clonotype counts as medium-sized. This chain uses TRBV11-3 with TRBJ2-4, with D hard to call. The end of the DNA is better explained by TRBJ2-7, so the J call may be wrong. CDR3 length equals 15 residues. Per the germline V gene, CDR1 is SGHNT and CDR2 is YENEEA. This CDR3 reads CASSLDPGSFSEQYF. In nucleotides, the CDR3 is TGTGCCAGCAGCTTAGACCCGGGTAGCTTCAGCGAGCAGTACTTC.

By share of the sample, this clonotype is medium-sized. The chain has TRBV6-6 and TRBJ2-1; 10 bases agree with TRBD2. The J call may be incorrect, as the DNA end agrees better with TRBJ2-7. Germline V gene sequence: CDR1 MNHNY, CDR2 SVGAGI (reference sequence). This CDR3 comprises 15 residues. CDR3: CASSYSRTSGNEQYF. CDR3 sequence (DNA): TGTGCCAGCAGTTACTCTAGGACTAGCGGCAATGAGCAGTACTTC.

This clonotype is labeled medium-sized. The chain is built from TRBV6-1 and TRBJ1-1; no clear D gene. This CDR3 is built from 16 residues. Trimming stripped 1 base from V and 4 bases from J, with 16 bases between. Germline lookup yields CDR1 MNHNS and CDR2 SASEGT. Here the CDR3 reads CASSEGWLGVATEAFF. CDR3 bases: TGTGCCAGCAGTGAAGGGTGGTTAGGAGTTGCCACTGAAGCTTTCTTT.

This clonotype is judged large. The rearrangement joins TRBV6-1 to TRBJ2-1, with unresolved D. The better agreement between TRBJ2-7 and the DNA end casts doubt on the J call. This CDR3 has 13 amino acids. CDR1 and CDR2 (germline): MNHNS, SASEGT. CDR3 loop: CASSQNSRYEQYF. CDR3 bases: TGTGCCAGCAGTCAAAACTCCCGCTACGAGCAGTACTTC.

By its share, this clonotype is medium-sized (0.01 to 0.1%). V and J are TRBV6-1 and TRBJ2-1; D is unclear. With the DNA end fitting TRBJ2-7 better, the J assignment may be wrong. Germline-derived CDR1 and CDR2 are MNHNS and SASEGT. CDR3 size: 14 residues. CDR3 in DNA: TGTGCCAACTCAAGGGCTAAGGCCTACAATGAGCAGTACTTC. It translates to CANSRAKAYNEQYF.

This clonotype showed up many times. The chain links TRBV6-1 to TRBJ2-1, with unresolved D. TRBJ2-7 matches the DNA end more closely, so the J call is doubtful. CDR3 length: 13 amino acids. CDR1 is MNHNS and CDR2 is SASEGT in the germline V gene. This CDR3 reads CASTDPRAYEQYF. DNA for the CDR3: TGTGCCAGCACGGACCCGCGTGCCTACGAGCAGTACTTC.

This clonotype turned up a few times. The rearrangement links TRBV7-2 to TRBJ2-7; 11 nucleotides align to TRBD2. This CDR3 is built from 14 residues. Losses at the gene ends were 5 bases for V and 7 bases for J; bases not matched to a gene: 7. Per the germline V gene, CDR1 is SGHTA and CDR2 is FQGNSA. CDR3 amino acids: CASSDRTSGLEQYF. In nucleotides, the CDR3 is TGTGCCAGCAGCGACCGGACTAGCGGGCTTGAGCAGTACTTC.

This clonotype showed up just a few times. CDR3 DNA sequence: TGTGCCAGCAGCCCCCTCGACAGGGGCGAGCAGTACTTC. Translating gives CASSPLDRGEQYF. The chain uses TRBV6-1 and TRBJ2-5; 8 bases align to TRBD1. The last part of the DNA fits TRBJ2-7 better; the J call may be wrong. From germline, CDR1 is MNHNS and CDR2 SASEGT. The CDR3 contains 13 residues.

There are a few counts of this clonotype. The chain combines TRBV6-1 with TRBJ2-1; D unclear. The CDR3 consists of 12 residues. The germline V gene encodes CDR1 MNHNS and CDR2 SASEGT. V was pared by 5 bases and J by 8 bases, with 10 bases between. CDR3 sequence (DNA): TGTGCCAGCAGTCCTCCCAAGTATGAGCAGTTCTTC. Encoded protein: CASSPPKYEQFF.

This clonotype is labeled medium-sized (0.01 to 0.1%). The J gene is TRBJ2-1, the V gene TRBV27, with TRBD2 matching over 13 bases. Germline V gene sequence: CDR1 MNHEY, CDR2 SMNVEV (reference sequence). V gave up 6 bases and J gave up 5 bases; unmatched junction bases: 4. This CDR3 spans 15 amino acids. The CDR3 sequence is CASRSGTSGNNEQFF. The CDR3 DNA follows: TGTGCCAGCAGATCCGGGACTAGCGGGAACAATGAGCAGTTCTTC.

This clonotype appeared a few times. The gene calls are TRBV6-1 and TRBJ2-1, with a possible D match to TRBD1 (6 bases). The end of the DNA is better explained by TRBJ2-5, so the J call may be wrong. Looked up from germline, CDR1 is MNHNS and CDR2 is SASEGT. The CDR3 has 16 amino acids. The CDR3 here is CASSEALQGVGETQYF. CDR3 coding DNA: TGTGCCAGCAGTGAAGCATTACAGGGAGTTGGAGAGACCCAGTACTTC.

The chain links TRBV6-1 to TRBJ2-5; D is unclear. There are 11 residues in the CDR3. V was trimmed by 0 bases and J by 6 bases, leaving 2 bases between them. Germline V gene sequence: CDR1 MNHNS, CDR2 SASEGT. As DNA, the CDR3 is TGTGCCAGCAGTGAAGCGAAGACCCAGTACTTC. The encoded protein is CASSEAKTQYF.

This clonotype was picked up many times. CDR3 in DNA: TGTGCCAGCAGAGGGCCGGGTTCCTACGAGCAGTACTTC. Amino acid sequence: CASRGPGSYEQYF. V and J are TRBV27 and TRBJ2-5; D unresolved. The better agreement between TRBJ2-7 and the DNA end casts doubt on the J call. The CDR3 is 13 amino acids. CDR1 is MNHEY, CDR2 SMNVEV, per germline (reference sequence).

The rearrangement links TRBV24-1 to TRBJ2-1, with 7 positions matching TRBD2. J gave up 3 bases and V 2 bases, and 9 bases lay outside the gene matches. The CDR3 runs 17 residues. The germline CDR1 and CDR2 sequences are KGHDR and SFDVKD. The CDR3 sequence: CATSDSTTSANYNEQFF. CDR3 in DNA: TGTGCCACCAGTGATTCTACCACTAGCGCCAACTACAATGAGCAGTTCTTC.

CDR3 residues: CASRLQGAKETQYF. CDR3 bases: TGTGCCAGCAGACTACAGGGGGCCAAAGAGACCCAGTACTTC. The chain carries TRBV6-1 and TRBJ2-5; TRBD1 matches at 9 bases. The CDR3 totals 14 residues. V gave up 6 bases and J gave up 3 bases; unmatched junction bases: 5. The germline V gene encodes CDR1 MNHNS and CDR2 SASEGT.

The V call is TRBV6-8, the J call TRBJ2-5, with 8 bases that match TRBD2. The end of the DNA aligns better with TRBJ2-7, so the J call may be wrong. Germline V CDR1 and CDR2: MNHGY, SAAAGT. The CDR3 loop spans 15 amino acids. Here the CDR3 DNA reads TGTGCCAGCAGTTCCTTAGCGGGGAGCTTTCGCGAGCAGTACTTC. This sequence encodes CASSSLAGSFREQYF.

The chain employs TRBV7-2 and TRBJ2-3; the D gene is possibly TRBD1 (6 bases). The J call may be in error: the DNA end matches TRBJ2-4 better. Germline assignment: CDR1 SGHTA and CDR2 FQGNSA. The CDR3 is made up of 15 amino acids. Here the CDR3 DNA reads TGTGCCAGCAGCTTGGTTACAGGGACCAAAAACATTCAGTACTTC. Translated: CASSLVTGTKNIQYF.

In its sample, this clonotype ranks as medium-sized. The chain joins TRBV7-2 to TRBJ2-1; TRBD2 matches 8 bases. The DNA end favors TRBJ2-7, so the J call may be wrong. Germline V lookup: CDR1 SGHTA, CDR2 FQGNSA. CDR3 length equals 15 residues. The CDR3 loop is CASSLGTSTYNEQYF. In DNA form, the CDR3 reads TGTGCCAGCAGCTTAGGGACTAGCACCTACAATGAGCAGTACTTC.